One sample yielded the 32 T cell receptor beta chains listed below, sequenced in a study of identical twins. Using its own MiXCR run on the 5' RACE reads, TCRdb lists one record per CDR3 protein. In the table there are some 590,000 distinct CDR3 sequences, just under 10% of which are singletons. This same sample was also taken into another study, of yellow fever vaccine responses in identical twins.

The sample consisted of PBMCs. The receptors originated from a woman younger than 35 in good health.

This clonotype appeared many times. The DNA of the CDR3 is TGTGCCAGCAGTCCCATCCGACAGGGGGCGACTGGCTATGGCTACACCTTC. Its translation is CASSPIRQGATGYGYTF. The chain recombines TRBV28 with TRBJ1-2, with 10 bases fitting TRBD1. J lost 4 bases, V lost 5 bases, and 13 bases had no gene match. The CDR3 sequence is 17 residues long. CDR1 is MDHEN and CDR2 is SYDVKM in the germline V gene.

Ten or more counts support this clonotype. This chain joins TRBV12-5 and TRBJ2-3, with TRBD2 as a possible D gene (5 bases). Germline CDR1 LGHNT, CDR2 FRNRAP. V lost 1 base to trimming and J lost 6 bases, with 14 bases between them. This CDR3 contains 15 residues. CDR3 protein: CASGLEPGVGDTQYF. The DNA of the CDR3 is TGTGCTAGTGGTTTGGAGCCCGGGGTTGGGGATACGCAGTATTTT.

In its sample, this clonotype was seen many times. The chain couples TRBV4-2 to TRBJ1-1; TRBD1 is a possible D gene (5 bases). V was pared by 0 bases and J by 10 bases, with 15 bases between. The CDR3 is 14 amino acids. Germline CDR1 LGHNA, CDR2 YNFKEQ. As DNA, the CDR3 is TGTGCCAGCAGCCAAGAGGGCCAGGGAATTGGAGCTTTCTTT. As protein: CASSQEGQGIGAFF.

This clonotype was counted at least ten times. The rearrangement joins TRBV6-2 or TRBV6-3 to TRBJ2-1; D is undetermined. The CDR3 has 15 residues. Germline V gene data show CDR1 as MNHEY and CDR2 as SVGEGT. V lost 2 bases and J 0 bases, leaving 8 bases between the germline ends. The CDR3: CASSYGESSYNEQFF. In DNA form, the CDR3 reads TGTGCCAGCAGTTACGGGGAAAGCTCCTACAATGAGCAGTTCTTC.

This clonotype was seen a few times. The DNA of the CDR3 is TGCGCCAGCAGCTTGGGGTCTGAGGCAACTAACTATGGCTACACCTTC. Protein sequence: CASSLGSEATNYGYTF. V is TRBV5-1 and J is TRBJ1-2; D remains unclear. Per germline, CDR1 SGHRS and CDR2 YFSETQ. CDR3 size: 16 residues. V gave up 0 bases and J gave up 0 bases, with 12 bases separating them.

This clonotype was seen more than once but under ten times. The chain has TRBV5-1 and TRBJ1-4, with 8 bases identical to TRBD1. The ends lost 3 bases at V and 6 bases at J; junction bases unmatched: 4. CDR1 and CDR2 from the germline V gene are SGHRS and YFSETQ. The CDR3 runs 14 residues. The CDR3 protein is CASSSGGPHEKLFF. CDR3 bases: TGCGCCAGCAGCTCAGGGGGCCCACATGAAAAACTGTTTTTT.

This clonotype was detected a few times. Written as DNA, the CDR3 is TGCAGTGCTAAAAAGGGGGCGGGGGGCCTACGCTCCTACAATGAGCAGTTCTTC. Encoded protein: CSAKKGAGGLRSYNEQFF. The chain joins TRBV20-1 to TRBJ2-1, with a possible D match to TRBD2 (8 bases). This CDR3 contains 18 residues. Germline CDR1 is DFQATT and CDR2 is SNEGSKA (reference sequence). V shed 4 bases and J shed 0 bases, with 22 bases lying between them.

This chain links TRBV20-1 with TRBJ2-7, with 7 bases aligning to TRBD2. There are 13 residues in the CDR3. V trimming: 6 bases; J trimming: 5 bases; junction bases outside the gene matches: 10. Germline CDR1 and CDR2: DFQATT and SNEGSKA (reference sequence). In DNA, the CDR3 is TGCAGTGCAACAAGACTAGCTCGCCACGAGCAGTACTTC. As protein: CSATRLARHEQYF.

This sequence joins TRBV20-1 and TRBJ2-5; D is perhaps TRBD1 (5 bases). This CDR3 spans 11 amino acids. The germline CDR1 and CDR2 sequences are DFQATT and SNEGSKA (reference sequence). V was trimmed by 5 bases and J by 4 bases, leaving 8 bases between them. The CDR3 is CSALRGETQYF. Written as DNA, the CDR3 is TGCAGTGCTCTTAGGGGAGAGACCCAGTACTTC.

V gene TRBV29-1 combines with J gene TRBJ2-7; 8 positions agree with TRBD1. Germline lookup yields CDR1 SQVTM and CDR2 ANQGSEA. The CDR3 extends over 17 amino acids. V trimming: 6 bases; J trimming: 7 bases; junction bases outside the gene matches: 23. CDR3 DNA: TGCAGCGTAGGTAACCGGGACAGGACCCCAAATCTGGGTGAGCAGTACTTC. Its translation is CSVGNRDRTPNLGEQYF.

Only a few counts were recorded for this clonotype. The rearrangement joins TRBV29-1 to TRBJ2-1; D remains unclear. The CDR3 extends over 13 amino acids. V gave up 4 bases and J gave up 2 bases, with 9 bases separating them. Germline V CDR1 and CDR2: SQVTM, ANQGSEA. CDR3 protein: CSVVRVAYNEQFF. Here the CDR3 DNA reads TGCAGCGTTGTTAGAGTGGCCTACAATGAGCAGTTCTTC.

This clonotype has at least ten counts. The V gene is TRBV6-5, the J gene TRBJ2-5; maybe TRBD1 (5 bases). The CDR3 is 13 residues long. Trimming pared 0 bases from V and 6 bases from J, leaving 8 bases between. Germline V gene sequence: CDR1 MNHEY, CDR2 SVGAGI. CDR3: CASSYSPGQTQYF. Here the CDR3 DNA reads TGTGCCAGCAGTTACTCCCCAGGGCAGACCCAGTACTTC.

This clonotype came up a few times. The chain joins TRBV10-3 to TRBJ2-7, with D possibly TRBD1 on 5 matching bases. CDR3 size: 13 residues. Germline CDR1 and CDR2: ENHRY and SYGVKD. V gave up 6 bases and J gave up 5 bases, with 14 bases separating them. In DNA, the CDR3 is TGTGCCATCAGCATGACTCCGACAGACGAGCAGTACTTC. This translates into CAISMTPTDEQYF.

The rearrangement links TRBV6-1 to TRBJ1-1, with unresolved D. V lost 6 bases and J 5 bases, leaving 13 bases between the germline ends. Germline loops: CDR1 MNHNS, CDR2 SASEGT. The CDR3 length is 13 residues. The CDR3 loop is CASRPPMGTEAFF. The CDR3 DNA reads as TGTGCCAGCAGGCCCCCGATGGGTACTGAAGCTTTCTTT.

The rearrangement joins TRBV7-9 to TRBJ2-7; D not resolved. V lost 1 base and J 4 bases, leaving 11 bases between the germline ends. Germline V gene data show CDR1 as SEHNR and CDR2 as FQNEAQ (reference sequence). The CDR3 sequence is 14 residues long. In DNA form, the CDR3 reads TGTGCCAGCAGCTTAGAGGGCCCTCGGTACGAGCAGTACTTC. Encoded protein: CASSLEGPRYEQYF.

This chain connects TRBV3-1 to TRBJ2-1; 10 bases line up with TRBD2. Germline V gene sequence: CDR1 LGHDT, CDR2 YNNKEL (reference sequence). The CDR3 is 15 amino acids. The J segment lost 5 bases and the V segment lost 4 bases, leaving 5 bases of the junction unmatched. The CDR3 nucleotides are TGTGCCAGCAGCCTAACTAGCGGGAATAACAATGAGCAGTTCTTC. As protein: CASSLTSGNNNEQFF.

The table lists this clonotype with many counts. The V gene is TRBV6-2 or TRBV6-3, the J gene TRBJ2-7; 9 bases match TRBD2. J gave up 2 bases and V 9 bases, and 2 bases lay outside the gene matches. Germline-derived CDR1 and CDR2 are MNHEY and SVGEGT. The CDR3 spans 12 residues. CDR3: CASTSGPYEQYF. CDR3 in DNA: TGTGCCAGTACTAGCGGGCCCTACGAGCAGTACTTC.

V and J are TRBV5-1 and TRBJ2-2; 7 nucleotides agree with TRBD1. The CDR3 covers 16 residues. V lost 5 bases, J lost 0 bases, and 7 bases stayed unmatched. Germline values: CDR1 SGHRS, CDR2 YFSETQ. The CDR3 nucleotides are TGCGCCAGCAGTCAAACAGGGGCCGCGAACACCGGGGAGCTGTTTTTT. Its translation: CASSQTGAANTGELFF.

The V call is TRBV4-2, the J call TRBJ2-3; a possible D gene is TRBD2 (6 bases). V was pared by 1 base and J by 4 bases, with 15 bases between. The germline gives CDR1 LGHNA, CDR2 YNFKEQ. This CDR3 has 16 residues. In DNA form, the CDR3 reads TGTGCCAGCAGCCAAGGCCAAGGCGGGATCGCAGATACGCAGTATTTT. It is translated as CASSQGQGGIADTQYF.

The chain carries TRBV6-2 or TRBV6-3 and TRBJ2-1; 7 positions match TRBD1. Germline CDR1 reads MNHEY; CDR2 reads SVGEGT. The J segment lost 2 bases and the V segment lost 6 bases, leaving 7 bases of the junction unmatched. This CDR3 has 15 residues. CDR3 region: CASSRTQGPYNEQFF. In DNA form, the CDR3 reads TGTGCCAGCAGCCGCACACAGGGGCCCTACAATGAGCAGTTCTTC.

The chain uses TRBV9 and TRBJ2-7; weak D call: TRBD2 (7 bases). Trimming stripped 0 bases from V and 2 bases from J, with 18 bases between. CDR3 length: 17 residues. CDR1 and CDR2 (germline): SGDLS, YYNGEE. CDR3 sequence reads: CASSVGGGAGRPYEQYF. The CDR3 DNA is TGTGCCAGCAGCGTAGGAGGGGGGGCAGGAAGACCCTACGAGCAGTACTTC.

This clonotype was counted ten times or more. The rearrangement joins TRBV20-1 to TRBJ1-3; D ambiguous. The CDR3 contains 15 residues. Trimming left V 6 bases short and J 0 bases short, with 15 bases between. CDR1 DFQATT and CDR2 SNEGSKA come from the germline V gene (reference sequence). CDR3 residues: CSAATDVNSGNTIYF. As DNA, the CDR3 is TGCAGTGCCGCCACGGACGTAAACTCTGGAAACACCATATATTTT.

This clonotype was counted at least ten times. V and J are TRBV12-3 or TRBV12-4 and TRBJ2-7; 8 bases agree with TRBD1. The CDR3 has 14 amino acids. The V and J ends lost 9 bases and 0 bases, in that order; junction bases with no gene match: 7. CDR3 nucleotides: TGTGCCAGTACCCGAGACAGGGGCTCCTACGAGCAGTACTTC. Translation gives CASTRDRGSYEQYF.

J is TRBJ2-1 and V is TRBV20-1; tentatively, D is TRBD1 or TRBD2 (6 bases each). V shed 5 bases and J shed 4 bases, with 24 bases lying between them. This CDR3 is 17 amino acids long. CDR1 and CDR2 from the germline V gene are DFQATT and SNEGSKA (reference sequence). The CDR3 DNA reads as TGCAGTGCTCTCCGCTCGACAGGTTGGGGGGATTACAATGAGCAGTTCTTC. This encodes CSALRSTGWGDYNEQFF.

This clonotype was counted a few times. The chain links TRBV4-3 to TRBJ2-2; 7 nucleotides align to TRBD2. J gave up 2 bases and V 3 bases, and 9 bases lay outside the gene matches. Looked up from germline, CDR1 is LGHNA and CDR2 is YSLEER. The CDR3 length is 17 residues. The CDR3 nucleotides are TGCGCCAGCAGCCAGAGGTGGGGGGGAGTAAACACCGGGGAGCTGTTTTTT. This encodes CASSQRWGGVNTGELFF.

The chain links TRBV20-1 to TRBJ1-5, with D unresolved. The CDR3 spans 13 residues. Germline lookup yields CDR1 DFQATT and CDR2 SNEGSKA (reference sequence). V was shortened by 6 bases and J by 0 bases, with 9 bases between the two germline ends. The CDR3 loop is CSAQWPSNQPQHF. Written as DNA, the CDR3 is TGCAGTGCGCAATGGCCTAGCAATCAGCCCCAGCATTTT.

This rearrangement joins TRBV18 to TRBJ2-5, with unresolved D. The CDR3 is made up of 14 amino acids. The germline V and J ends were trimmed by 0 bases and 5 bases, with 10 bases remaining between them. The germline V gene encodes CDR1 KGHSH and CDR2 LQKENI. The CDR3 loop is CASSPPNRFETQYF. The CDR3 region has the DNA TGTGCCAGCTCACCACCGAACAGATTTGAGACCCAGTACTTC.

The rearrangement joins TRBV6-1 to TRBJ2-7; 10 bases align to TRBD1. CDR3 length: 16 amino acids. V lost 6 bases, J lost 3 bases, and 11 bases stayed unmatched. Germline V gives CDR1 MNHNS, CDR2 SASEGT. For the CDR3, the DNA is TGTGCCAGCAGCAGGAACCGGGACAGGGGTCACTACGAGCAGTACTTC. The encoded protein is CASSRNRDRGHYEQYF.

The V call is TRBV9, the J call TRBJ1-1, with TRBD1 identical over 7 bases. The ends lost 4 bases at V and 3 bases at J; junction bases unmatched: 6. The CDR3 length is 14 residues. The germline gives CDR1 SGDLS, CDR2 YYNGEE. DNA of the CDR3: TGTGCCAGCAGCCCAGGGACAGCGGACACTGAAGCTTTCTTT. It encodes CASSPGTADTEAFF.

This chain uses TRBV20-1 with TRBJ2-6; TRBD1 matches 7 bases. The CDR3 totals 17 residues. CDR1 and CDR2 (germline): DFQATT, SNEGSKA (reference sequence). The trim removed 6 bases at V and 0 bases at J, leaving 11 bases unmatched. The CDR3 nucleotides read TGCAGTGCGCCGACAGGGCCATATACCTCTGGGGCCAACGTCCTGACTTTC. It is translated as CSAPTGPYTSGANVLTF.

This clonotype was counted between two and nine times. The chain uses TRBV4-2 and TRBJ2-7, with D hard to call. CDR3 length: 13 amino acids. Germline CDR1 LGHNA, CDR2 YNFKEQ. V was cut by 2 bases and J by 7 bases, with 12 bases left in between. The CDR3 spells CASSQRSWDEQYF. The CDR3, as DNA: TGTGCCAGCAGCCAAAGGTCATGGGATGAGCAGTACTTC.

This clonotype came up many times. The V and J genes are TRBV5-1 and TRBJ2-7; D is ambiguous. Germline CDR1 and CDR2: SGHRS and YFSETQ. V lost 7 bases, J lost 2 bases, and 13 bases lay in between. This CDR3 is 13 amino acids long. The CDR3 reads CASRTDKPYEQYF. The CDR3 coding sequence is TGCGCCAGCCGAACAGACAAACCCTACGAGCAGTACTTC. Drawing the rest from reference TRBV5-1 and TRBJ2-7, the complete variable domain is KAGVTQTPRYLIKTRGQQVTLSCSPISGHRSVSWYQQTPGQGLQFLFEYFSETQRNKGNFPGRFSGRQFSNSRSEMNVSTLELGDSALYLCASRTDKPYEQYFGPGTRLTVT.